The 2 T cell receptor beta chains in this list originate from one sample, sequenced in a study of early T cells in non-severe SARS-CoV-2 infection. From the 5' RACE reads, TCRdb called clonotypes with MiXCR, one entry per CDR3 protein. Here the sample spans more than 85,000 distinct CDR3 sequences, about 12% being singletons. Sequenced sample: whole blood. These TCRs come from an adult who was a healthcare worker with PCR-confirmed SARS-CoV-2 infection or an uninfected control (not recorded which).

This clonotype turned up a few times. The chain carries TRBV12-3 or TRBV12-4 and TRBJ2-7; D possibly uses TRBD1 or TRBD2 (5 bases each). There are 12 residues in the CDR3. The germline V and J ends were trimmed by 7 bases and 5 bases, with 12 bases remaining between them. CDR3 sequence: CASTQRGDEQYF. The DNA of the CDR3 is TGTGCCAGCACCCAAAGAGGGGACGAGCAGTACTTC.

This chain connects TRBV5-1 to TRBJ2-7, with unresolved D. The ends were cut back, 0 bases at V and 9 bases at J, with 13 bases in the middle. The CDR3 runs 13 residues. Germline CDR1 and CDR2: SGHRS and YFSETQ. The DNA for the CDR3 is TGCGCCAGCAGCTTGGACGGGTGGCGCGGGCAGTACTTC. This translates into CASSLDGWRGQYF.